These 10 T cell receptor beta chains were all obtained from the same sample, sequenced in a study of blood T cell repertoires in COVID-19. Sequencing was performed with immunoSEQ multiplex PCR; in TCRdb, only in-frame clones are kept and a portion is missing. The profile shows about 200,000 clones, 85% to 90% of them singletons. The sample taken for sequencing was PBMCs or T cells enriched from blood (not recorded which). Source of these receptors: a woman in her 30s with acute COVID-19.

CDR3 amino acids: CASNRGRQTNEKLFF. Here the CDR3 DNA reads TGTGCCAGTAATAGGGGGCGACAAACTAATGAAAAACTGTTTTTT. The chain employs TRBV19 and TRBJ1-4; TRBD1 matches at 7 bases. J was trimmed by 1 base and V by 7 bases; bases with no gene match: 6. Germline V CDR1 and CDR2: LNHDA, SQIVND (reference sequence). There are 15 residues in the CDR3. Variable domain in full (rest from reference TRBV19 and TRBJ1-4): DGGITQSPKYLFRKEGQNVTLSCEQNLNHDAMYWYRQDPGQGLRLIYYSQIVNDFQKGDIAEGYSVSREKKESFPLTVTSAQKNPTAFYLCASNRGRQTNEKLFFGSGTQLSVL.

The V call is TRBV6-1, the J call TRBJ2-1; 12 bases fit TRBD1. The CDR3 is made up of 16 amino acids. J gave up 8 bases and V 3 bases, and 8 bases lay outside the gene matches. Per germline, CDR1 MNHNS and CDR2 SASEGT. The CDR3 coding sequence is TGTGCCAGCAGTGAGCCGGGACAGGGGGCCATCGATGAGCAGTTCTTC. It translates to CASSEPGQGAIDEQFF.

The chain carries TRBV30 and TRBJ1-2; D possibly corresponds to TRBD1 (6 bases). This CDR3 spans 13 amino acids. Germline loops: CDR1 GTSNPN, CDR2 SVGIG (reference sequence). V lost 3 bases and J lost 12, with 20 bases in between. The DNA of the CDR3 is TGTGCCTGGAGGGGGGCCGGGACTAGATTTCACACCTTC. It translates to CAWRGAGTRFHTF.

The rearrangement uses TRBV9 and TRBJ2-4, with a weak D call TRBD1 (5 bases). With 4 bases removed from V and 6 bases from J, the gap between germline ends came to 23 bases. The germline V gene has CDR1 SGDLS and CDR2 YYNGEE. The CDR3 runs to 17 residues. In DNA form, the CDR3 reads TGTGCCAGCAGCCCCACGCCAGCAGGGATCCAAGGAAACATTCAGTACTTC. Protein product: CASSPTPAGIQGNIQYF.

This clone is a singleton in its sample. The rearrangement joins TRBV29-1 to TRBJ2-7, with 9 bases matching TRBD1. Germline-derived CDR1 and CDR2 are SQVTM and ANQGSEA. With V trimmed by 6 bases and J by 2 bases, 8 bases remained unmatched. This CDR3 has 14 residues. The CDR3, as DNA: TGCAGCGTCGGTAGGGGACAGGGACCCTACGAGCAGTACTTC. It yields the protein CSVGRGQGPYEQYF.

This chain uses TRBV5-6 with TRBJ1-5; maybe TRBD1 (5 bases). The V gene lost 3 bases and the J gene lost 3 bases, with 13 bases spanning the gap. The CDR3 extends over 15 amino acids. Germline-derived CDR1 and CDR2 are SGHDT and YYEEEE. The CDR3 loop reads CASSSQPGHNQPQHF. The DNA of the CDR3 is TGTGCCAGCAGCTCCCAACCTGGACACAATCAGCCCCAGCATTTT.

The chain is built from TRBV6-6 and TRBJ1-5, with 7 positions matching TRBD1. The CDR3 has 16 amino acids. V trimming: 2 bases; J trimming: 5 bases; junction bases outside the gene matches: 9. Germline assignment: CDR1 MNHNY and CDR2 SVGAGI (reference sequence). The DNA for the CDR3 is TGTGCCAGCAGTTACCTGGGACAGAGGTTGGATCAGCCCCAGCATTTT. Protein sequence: CASSYLGQRLDQPQHF.

The CDR3 protein is CASSPTNYEQYF. Written as DNA, the CDR3 is TGTGCCAGCAGCCCTACTAACTACGAGCAGTACTTC. V usage is TRBV27 and J usage is TRBJ2-7; no firm D call. Deletions cut 6 bases from V and 3 bases from J, with 9 bases between. Germline lookup yields CDR1 MNHEY and CDR2 SMNVEV (reference sequence). The CDR3 contains 12 residues.

The V gene is TRBV13, the J gene TRBJ2-7, with D hard to call. CDR1 is PRHDT and CDR2 is FYEKMQ in the germline V gene (reference sequence). The CDR3 contains 15 residues. With 6 bases removed from V and 3 bases from J, the gap between germline ends came to 18 bases. The chain's CDR3 is CASRDWQDSGYEQYF. CDR3 nucleotide sequence: TGTGCCAGCAGAGATTGGCAAGACTCGGGCTACGAGCAGTACTTC. Full variable domain (rest looked up from reference TRBV13 and TRBJ2-7): AAGVIQSPRHLIKEKRETATLKCYPIPRHDTVYWYQQGPGQDPQFLISFYEKMQSDKGSIPDRFSAQQFSDYHSELNMSSLELGDSALYFCASRDWQDSGYEQYFGPGTRLTVT.

Here the CDR3 reads CASTPNSAGSTEAFF. CDR3 in DNA: TGTGCCAGCACCCCTAATAGTGCCGGTAGCACTGAAGCTTTCTTT. The chain joins TRBV5-5 to TRBJ1-1; no definite D call. Germline assignment: CDR1 SGHKS and CDR2 YYEKEE (reference sequence). The CDR3 runs 15 residues. V gave up 6 bases and J gave up 4 bases, with 19 bases separating them.